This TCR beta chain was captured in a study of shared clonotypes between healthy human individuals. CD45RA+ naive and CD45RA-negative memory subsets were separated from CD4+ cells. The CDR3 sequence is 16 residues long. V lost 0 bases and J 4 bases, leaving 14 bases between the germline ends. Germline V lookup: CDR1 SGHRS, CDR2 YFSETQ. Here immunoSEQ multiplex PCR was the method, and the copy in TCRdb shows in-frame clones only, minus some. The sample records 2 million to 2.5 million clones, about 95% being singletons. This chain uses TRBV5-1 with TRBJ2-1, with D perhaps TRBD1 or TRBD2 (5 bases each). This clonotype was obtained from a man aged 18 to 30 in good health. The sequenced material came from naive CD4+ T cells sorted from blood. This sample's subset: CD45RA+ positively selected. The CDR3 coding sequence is TGCGCCAGCAGCTTGGAGGGACCCAGTTCGTACAATGAGCAGTTCTTC. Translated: CASSLEGPSSYNEQFF.